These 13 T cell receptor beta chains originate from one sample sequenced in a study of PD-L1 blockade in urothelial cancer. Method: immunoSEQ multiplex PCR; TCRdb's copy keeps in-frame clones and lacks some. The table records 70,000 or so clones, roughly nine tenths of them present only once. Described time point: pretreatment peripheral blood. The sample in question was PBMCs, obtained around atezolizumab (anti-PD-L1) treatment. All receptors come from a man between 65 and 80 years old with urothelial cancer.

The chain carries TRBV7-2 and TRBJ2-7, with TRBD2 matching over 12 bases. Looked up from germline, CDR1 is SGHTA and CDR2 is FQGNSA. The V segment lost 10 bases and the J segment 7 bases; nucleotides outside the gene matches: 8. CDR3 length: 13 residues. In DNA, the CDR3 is TGTGCCACCAGACTAGCGGGAGTGATGGAGCAGTACTTC. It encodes CATRLAGVMEQYF.

The DNA of the CDR3 is TGTGCCAGCAGCGGGAACAGGGGGCGTCATGGCTACACCTTC. It codes for CASSGNRGRHGYTF. J is TRBJ1-2 and V is TRBV5-6, with 9 bases aligning to TRBD1. Per germline, CDR1 SGHDT and CDR2 YYEEEE. The CDR3 has 14 residues. After removal of 4 bases from V and 6 bases from J, the junction contained 7 bases not matched to a gene.

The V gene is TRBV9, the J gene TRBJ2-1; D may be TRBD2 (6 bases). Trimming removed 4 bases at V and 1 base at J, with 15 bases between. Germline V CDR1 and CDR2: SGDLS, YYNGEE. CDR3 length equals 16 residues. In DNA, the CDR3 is TGTGCCAGCAGCCCCCTCGGGACTCCGTCCTACAATGAGCAGTTCTTC. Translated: CASSPLGTPSYNEQFF.

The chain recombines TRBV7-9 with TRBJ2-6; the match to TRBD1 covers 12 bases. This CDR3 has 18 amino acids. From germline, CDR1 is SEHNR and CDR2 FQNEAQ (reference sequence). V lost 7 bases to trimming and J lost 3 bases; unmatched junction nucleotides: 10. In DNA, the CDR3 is TGTGCCAGCACCCGGGACAGGGGGCGCATCTTTGGGGCCAACGTCCTGACTTTC. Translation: CASTRDRGRIFGANVLTF.

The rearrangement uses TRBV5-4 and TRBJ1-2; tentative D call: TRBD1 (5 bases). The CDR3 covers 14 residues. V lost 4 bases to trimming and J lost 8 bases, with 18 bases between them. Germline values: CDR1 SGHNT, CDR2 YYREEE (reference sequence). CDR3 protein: CASSPPDSDGGYTF. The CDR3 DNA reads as TGTGCCAGCAGCCCACCCGACAGCGACGGCGGCTACACCTTC.

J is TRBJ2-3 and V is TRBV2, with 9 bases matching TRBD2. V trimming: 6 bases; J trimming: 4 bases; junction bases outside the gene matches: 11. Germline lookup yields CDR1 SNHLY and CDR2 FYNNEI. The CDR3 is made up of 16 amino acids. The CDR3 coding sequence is TGTGCCAGCAGGCCCCCGCGACTAGCGGCCTCAGATACGCAGTATTTT. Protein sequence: CASRPPRLAASDTQYF.

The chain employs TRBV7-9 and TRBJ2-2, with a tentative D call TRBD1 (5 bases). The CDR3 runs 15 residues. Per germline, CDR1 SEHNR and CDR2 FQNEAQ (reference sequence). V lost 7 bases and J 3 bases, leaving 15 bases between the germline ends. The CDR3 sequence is CASKIGAQDTGELFF. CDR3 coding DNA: TGTGCCAGCAAGATAGGGGCGCAGGACACCGGGGAGCTGTTTTTT.

CDR3 nucleotides: TGTGCCAGCAGCTTGCTCGCGGGCGTGAACACTGAAGCTTTCTTT. This sequence encodes CASSLLAGVNTEAFF. The V gene is TRBV5-4, the J gene TRBJ1-1; D is uncertain. V dropped 1 base and J dropped 0 bases, with 10 bases sitting between them. CDR1 is SGHNT, CDR2 YYREEE, per germline (reference sequence). The CDR3 runs 15 residues. Full variable domain (remainder filled in from reference TRBV5-4 and TRBJ1-1): ETGVTQSPTHLIKTRGQQVTLRCSSQSGHNTVSWYQQALGQGPQFIFQYYREEENGRGNFPPRFSGLQFPNYSSELNVNALELDDSALYLCASSLLAGVNTEAFFGQGTRLTVV.

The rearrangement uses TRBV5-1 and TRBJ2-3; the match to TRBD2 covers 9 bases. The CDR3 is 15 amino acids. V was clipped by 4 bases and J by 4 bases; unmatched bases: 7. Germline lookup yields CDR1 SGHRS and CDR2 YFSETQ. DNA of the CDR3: TGCGCCAGCAGCCTTAGCGGGAGTACGGCAGATACGCAGTATTTT. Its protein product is CASSLSGSTADTQYF.

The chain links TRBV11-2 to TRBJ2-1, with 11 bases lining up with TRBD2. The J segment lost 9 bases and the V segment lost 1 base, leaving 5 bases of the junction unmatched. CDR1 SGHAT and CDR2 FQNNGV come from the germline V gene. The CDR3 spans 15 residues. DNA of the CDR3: TGTGCCAGCAGCTTAGTCGGTAGCGGGAGGGTTGAGCAGTTCTTC. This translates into CASSLVGSGRVEQFF.

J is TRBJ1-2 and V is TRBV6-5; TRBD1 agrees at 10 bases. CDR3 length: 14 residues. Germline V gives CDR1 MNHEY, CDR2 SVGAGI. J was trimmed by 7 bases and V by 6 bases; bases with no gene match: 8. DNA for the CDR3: TGTGCCAGCAGCCGCAGACAGGGGGCATTTGGCTACACCTTC. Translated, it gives CASSRRQGAFGYTF.

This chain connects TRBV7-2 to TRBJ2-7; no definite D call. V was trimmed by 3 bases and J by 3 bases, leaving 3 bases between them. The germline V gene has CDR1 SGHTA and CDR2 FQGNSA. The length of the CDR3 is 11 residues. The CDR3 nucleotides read TGTGCCAGCAGCTTTCTCTACGAGCAGTACTTC. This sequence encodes CASSFLYEQYF.

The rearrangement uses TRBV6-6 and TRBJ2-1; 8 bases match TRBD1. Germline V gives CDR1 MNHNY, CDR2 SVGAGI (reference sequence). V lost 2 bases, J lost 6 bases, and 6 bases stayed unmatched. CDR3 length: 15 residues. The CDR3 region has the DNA TGTGCCAGCAGTTACCCCCAGGGGGCAAGCAATGAGCAGTTCTTC. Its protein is CASSYPQGASNEQFF.